This TCR beta chain stems from a study of spatial heterogeneity in lung cancer. Study details: The library had UMIs, and each TCR and UMI pair averaged more than ten raw reads.

Sample time point: sample taken at primary tumor resection. Whole RNA was taken from tumor, nontumor lung or frozen PBMC; it was then sequenced unsorted. The donors, about 78 patients with untreated early-stage non-small cell lung cancer, provided the samples. This clonotype is termed large. TCRdb processed the 5' RACE reads anew with MiXCR; each CDR3 protein has one entry. The table records around 14,000 distinct CDR3 sequences, under 14% of them present only once. The specimen comprised PBMCs, sampled at surgery. The TCR comes from a female donor with early-stage non-small cell lung cancer.

The chain's CDR3 is CASSLVSERISNQPQHF. The CDR3 DNA is TGTGCCAGCAGCTTAGTCTCGGAAAGAATAAGCAATCAGCCCCAGCATTTT. The J gene is TRBJ1-5, the V gene TRBV7-8, with D hard to call. The CDR3 consists of 17 residues. Germline assignment: CDR1 SGHVS and CDR2 FQNEAQ. V was cut by 1 base and J by 1 base, with 14 bases left in between.